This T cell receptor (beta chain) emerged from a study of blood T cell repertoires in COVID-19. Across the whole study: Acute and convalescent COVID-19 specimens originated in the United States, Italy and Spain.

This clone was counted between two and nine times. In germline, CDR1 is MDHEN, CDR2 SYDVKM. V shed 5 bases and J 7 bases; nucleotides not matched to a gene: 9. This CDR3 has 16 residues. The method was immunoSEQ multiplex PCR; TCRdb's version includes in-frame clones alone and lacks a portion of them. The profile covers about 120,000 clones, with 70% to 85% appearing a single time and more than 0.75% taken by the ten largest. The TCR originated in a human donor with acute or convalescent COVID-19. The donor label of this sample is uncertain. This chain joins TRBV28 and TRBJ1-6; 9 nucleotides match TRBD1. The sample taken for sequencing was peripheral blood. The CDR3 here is CASSGGSGTGNSPLHF. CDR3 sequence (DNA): TGTGCCAGCAGTGGGGGGTCCGGGACAGGGAATTCACCCCTCCACTTT.